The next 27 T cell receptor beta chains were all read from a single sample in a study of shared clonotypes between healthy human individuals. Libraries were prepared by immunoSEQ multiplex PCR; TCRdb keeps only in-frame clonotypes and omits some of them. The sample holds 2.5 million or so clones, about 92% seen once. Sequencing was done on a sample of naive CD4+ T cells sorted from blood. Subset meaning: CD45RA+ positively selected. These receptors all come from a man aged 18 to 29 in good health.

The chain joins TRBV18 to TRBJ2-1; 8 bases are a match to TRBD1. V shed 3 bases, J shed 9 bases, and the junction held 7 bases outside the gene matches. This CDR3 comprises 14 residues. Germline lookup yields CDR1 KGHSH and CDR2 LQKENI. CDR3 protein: CASSPLTGVREQFF. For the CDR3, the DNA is TGTGCCAGCTCACCCCTGACAGGGGTACGTGAGCAGTTCTTC.

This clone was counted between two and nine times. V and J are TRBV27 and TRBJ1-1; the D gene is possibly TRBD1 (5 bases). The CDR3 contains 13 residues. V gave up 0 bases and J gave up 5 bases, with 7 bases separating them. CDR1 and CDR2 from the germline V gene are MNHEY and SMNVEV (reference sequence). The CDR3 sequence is CASSLSGRTEAFF. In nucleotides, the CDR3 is TGTGCCAGCAGTTTATCGGGACGGACTGAAGCTTTCTTT.

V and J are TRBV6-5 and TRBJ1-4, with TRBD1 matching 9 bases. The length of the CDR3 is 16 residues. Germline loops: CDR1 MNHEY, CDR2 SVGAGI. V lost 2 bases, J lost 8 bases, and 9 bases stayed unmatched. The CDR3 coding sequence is TGTGCCAGCAGTTACAACCCGGGACAGGGATCGGAAAAACTGTTTTTT. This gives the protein CASSYNPGQGSEKLFF.

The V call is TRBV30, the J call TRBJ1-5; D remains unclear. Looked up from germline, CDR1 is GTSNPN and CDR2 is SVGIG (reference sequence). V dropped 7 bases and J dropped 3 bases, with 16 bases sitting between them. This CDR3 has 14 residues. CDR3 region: CAFRTGKDNQPQHF. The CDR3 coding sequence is TGTGCCTTCCGGACCGGGAAGGACAATCAGCCCCAGCATTTT.

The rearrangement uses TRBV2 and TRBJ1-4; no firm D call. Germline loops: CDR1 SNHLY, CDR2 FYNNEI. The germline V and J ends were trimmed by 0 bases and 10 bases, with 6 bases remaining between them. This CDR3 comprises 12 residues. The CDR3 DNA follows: TGTGCCAGCAGTGAAGCCACGGGAAAACTGTTTTTT. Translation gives CASSEATGKLFF.

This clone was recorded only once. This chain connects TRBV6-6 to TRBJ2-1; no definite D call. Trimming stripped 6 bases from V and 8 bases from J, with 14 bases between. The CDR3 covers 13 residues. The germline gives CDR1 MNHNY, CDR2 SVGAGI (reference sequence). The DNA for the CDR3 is TGTGCCAGCAGGCCACCCAAGGACCATGAGCAGTTCTTC. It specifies CASRPPKDHEQFF.

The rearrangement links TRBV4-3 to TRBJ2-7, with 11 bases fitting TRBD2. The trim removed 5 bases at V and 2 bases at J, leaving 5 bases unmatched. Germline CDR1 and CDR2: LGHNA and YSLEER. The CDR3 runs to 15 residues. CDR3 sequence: CASSLLAGVTYEQYF. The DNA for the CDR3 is TGCGCCAGCAGCTTACTAGCGGGAGTTACCTACGAGCAGTACTTC.

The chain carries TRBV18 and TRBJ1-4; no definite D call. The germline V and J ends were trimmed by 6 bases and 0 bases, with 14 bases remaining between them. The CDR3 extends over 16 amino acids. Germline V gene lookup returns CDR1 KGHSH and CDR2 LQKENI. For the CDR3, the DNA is TGTGCCAGCTCTCCAGCGGACGTAGCAACTAATGAAAAACTGTTTTTT. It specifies CASSPADVATNEKLFF.

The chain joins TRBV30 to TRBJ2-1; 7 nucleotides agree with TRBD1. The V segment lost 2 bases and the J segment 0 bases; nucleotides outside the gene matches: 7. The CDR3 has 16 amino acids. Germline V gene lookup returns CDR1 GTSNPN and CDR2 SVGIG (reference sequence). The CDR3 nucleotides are TGTGCCTGGAGTACCGACAGGGACAACTCCTACAATGAGCAGTTCTTC. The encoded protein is CAWSTDRDNSYNEQFF.

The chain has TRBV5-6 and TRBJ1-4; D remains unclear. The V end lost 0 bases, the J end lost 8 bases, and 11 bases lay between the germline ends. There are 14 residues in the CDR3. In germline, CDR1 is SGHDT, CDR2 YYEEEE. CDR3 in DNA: TGTGCCAGCAGCTTGGTTACGGGAAGGGAAAAACTGTTTTTT. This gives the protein CASSLVTGREKLFF.

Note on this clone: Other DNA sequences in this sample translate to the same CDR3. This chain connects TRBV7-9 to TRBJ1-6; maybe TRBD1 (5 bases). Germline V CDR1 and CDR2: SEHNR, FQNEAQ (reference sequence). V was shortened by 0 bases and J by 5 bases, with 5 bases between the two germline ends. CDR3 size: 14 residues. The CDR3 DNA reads TGTGCCAGCAGCTTAGCGGGGGATAATTCACCCCTCCACTTT. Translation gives CASSLAGDNSPLHF.

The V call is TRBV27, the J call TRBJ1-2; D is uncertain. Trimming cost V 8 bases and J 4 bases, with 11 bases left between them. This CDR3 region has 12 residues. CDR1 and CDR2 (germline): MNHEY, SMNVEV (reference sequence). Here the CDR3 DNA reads TGTGCCAGCTTCAGTGCACTCTATGGCTACACCTTC. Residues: CASFSALYGYTF.

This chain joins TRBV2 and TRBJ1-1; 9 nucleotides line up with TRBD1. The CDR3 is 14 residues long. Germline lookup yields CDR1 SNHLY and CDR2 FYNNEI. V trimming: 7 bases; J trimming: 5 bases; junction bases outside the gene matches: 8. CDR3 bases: TGTGCCAGCATCCCTGGACAGGGGAAAACTGAAGCTTTCTTT. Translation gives CASIPGQGKTEAFF. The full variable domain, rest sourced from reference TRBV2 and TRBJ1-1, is EPEVTQTPSHQVTQMGQEVILRCVPISNHLYFYWYRQILGQKVEFLVSFYNNEISEKSEIFDDQFSVERPDGSNFTLKIRSTKLEDSAMYFCASIPGQGKTEAFFGQGTRLTVV.

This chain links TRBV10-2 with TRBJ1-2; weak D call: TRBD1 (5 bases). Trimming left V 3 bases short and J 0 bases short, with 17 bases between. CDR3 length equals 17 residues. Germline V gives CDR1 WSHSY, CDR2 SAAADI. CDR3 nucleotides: TGCGCCAGCAGTGATCCCGGACGGAGGACAACTAACTATGGCTACACCTTC. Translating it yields CASSDPGRRTTNYGYTF.

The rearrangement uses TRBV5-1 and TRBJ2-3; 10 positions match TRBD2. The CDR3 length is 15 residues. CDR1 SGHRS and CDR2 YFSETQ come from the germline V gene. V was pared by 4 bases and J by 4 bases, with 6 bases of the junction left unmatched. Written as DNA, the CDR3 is TGCGCCAGCAGCCGTGAAGCGGGAGGGGCAGATACGCAGTATTTT. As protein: CASSREAGGADTQYF.

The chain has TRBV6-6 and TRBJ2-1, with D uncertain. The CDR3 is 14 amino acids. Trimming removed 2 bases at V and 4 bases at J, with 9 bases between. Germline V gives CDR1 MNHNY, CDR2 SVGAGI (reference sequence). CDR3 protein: CASSYMNPYNEQFF. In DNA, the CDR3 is TGTGCCAGCAGTTACATGAATCCTTACAATGAGCAGTTCTTC.

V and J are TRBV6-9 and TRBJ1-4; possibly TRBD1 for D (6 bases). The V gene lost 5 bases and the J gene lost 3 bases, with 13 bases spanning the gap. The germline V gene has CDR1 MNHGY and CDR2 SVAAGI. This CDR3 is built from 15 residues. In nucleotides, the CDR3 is TGTGCCAGCAGTACCGAAGGGGGGTCTAATGAAAAACTGTTTTTT. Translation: CASSTEGGSNEKLFF.

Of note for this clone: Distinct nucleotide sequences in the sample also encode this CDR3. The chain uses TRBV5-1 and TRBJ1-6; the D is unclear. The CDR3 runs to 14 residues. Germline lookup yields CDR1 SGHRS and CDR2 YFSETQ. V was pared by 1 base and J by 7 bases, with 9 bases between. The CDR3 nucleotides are TGCGCCAGCAGCTTGACGGGTGGAAATTCACCCCTCCACTTT. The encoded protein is CASSLTGGNSPLHF.

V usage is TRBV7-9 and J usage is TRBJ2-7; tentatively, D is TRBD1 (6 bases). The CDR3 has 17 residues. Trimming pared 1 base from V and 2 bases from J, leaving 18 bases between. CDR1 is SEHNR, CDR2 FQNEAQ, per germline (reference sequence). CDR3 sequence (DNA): TGTGCCAGCAGCTTAGTTCGGAAGCAGGGGACACCCTACGAGCAGTACTTC. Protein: CASSLVRKQGTPYEQYF.

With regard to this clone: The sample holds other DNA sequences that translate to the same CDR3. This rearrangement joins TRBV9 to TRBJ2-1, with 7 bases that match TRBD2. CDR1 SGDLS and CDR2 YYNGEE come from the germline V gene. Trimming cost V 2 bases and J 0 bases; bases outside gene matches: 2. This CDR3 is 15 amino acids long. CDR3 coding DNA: TGTGCCAGCAGCGTTACTAGCGTCTCCTACAATGAGCAGTTCTTC. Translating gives CASSVTSVSYNEQFF.

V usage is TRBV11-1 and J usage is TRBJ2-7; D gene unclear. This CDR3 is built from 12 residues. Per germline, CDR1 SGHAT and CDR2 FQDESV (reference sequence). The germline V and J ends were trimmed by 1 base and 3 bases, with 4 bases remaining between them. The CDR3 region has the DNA TGTGCCAGCAGCTTAGTCAGCTACGAGCAGTACTTC. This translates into CASSLVSYEQYF.

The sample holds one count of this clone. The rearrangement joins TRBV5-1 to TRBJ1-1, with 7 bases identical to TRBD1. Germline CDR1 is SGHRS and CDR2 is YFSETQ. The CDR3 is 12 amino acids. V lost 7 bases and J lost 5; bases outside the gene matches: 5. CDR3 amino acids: CASGDRETEAFF. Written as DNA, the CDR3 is TGCGCCAGCGGAGACAGGGAGACTGAAGCTTTCTTT. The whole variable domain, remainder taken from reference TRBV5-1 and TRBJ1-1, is KAGVTQTPRYLIKTRGQQVTLSCSPISGHRSVSWYQQTPGQGLQFLFEYFSETQRNKGNFPGRFSGRQFSNSRSEMNVSTLELGDSALYLCASGDRETEAFFGQGTRLTVV.

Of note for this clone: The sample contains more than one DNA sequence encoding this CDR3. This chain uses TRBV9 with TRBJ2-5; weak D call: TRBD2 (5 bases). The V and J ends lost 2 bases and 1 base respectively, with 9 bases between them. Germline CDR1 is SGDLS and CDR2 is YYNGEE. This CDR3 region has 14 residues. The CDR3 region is CASSVGGGQETQYF. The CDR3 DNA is TGTGCCAGCAGCGTTGGAGGAGGCCAAGAGACCCAGTACTTC.

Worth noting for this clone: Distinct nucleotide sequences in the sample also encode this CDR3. CDR3 sequence (DNA): TGTGCCAGCAGCCAATTGGCGGGCGCCACAGATACGCAGTATTTT. Translating gives CASSQLAGATDTQYF. The rearrangement uses TRBV14 and TRBJ2-3; TRBD2 is a possible D gene (5 bases). Trimming shortened V by 2 bases and J by 2 bases, and 11 bases separated the two germline ends. Germline V gives CDR1 SGHDN, CDR2 FVKESK. The CDR3 has 15 amino acids.

The CDR3 sequence is CASSLPAIKKPRQFF. The CDR3, as DNA: TGTGCCAGCAGTTTGCCGGCCATAAAGAAACCCCGCCAGTTCTTC. The chain is built from TRBV28 and TRBJ2-1; D is undetermined. The germline V and J ends were trimmed by 3 bases and 13 bases, with 22 bases remaining between them. The CDR3 loop spans 15 amino acids. Germline CDR1 is MDHEN and CDR2 is SYDVKM. The whole variable domain, filled in from reference TRBV28 and TRBJ2-1, reads DVKVTQSSRYLVKRTGEKVFLECVQDMDHENMFWYRQDPGLGLRLIYFSYDVKMKEKGDIPEGYSVSREKKERFSLILESASTNQTSMYLCASSLPAIKKPRQFFGPGTRLTVL.

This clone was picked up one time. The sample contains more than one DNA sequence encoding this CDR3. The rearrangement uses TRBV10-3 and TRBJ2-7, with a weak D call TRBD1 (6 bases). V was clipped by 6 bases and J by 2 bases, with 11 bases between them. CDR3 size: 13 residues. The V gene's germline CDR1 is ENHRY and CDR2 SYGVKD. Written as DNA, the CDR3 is TGTGCCATCAGCAGGGACACCACCTACGAGCAGTACTTC. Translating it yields CAISRDTTYEQYF.

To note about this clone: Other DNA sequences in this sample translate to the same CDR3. DNA of the CDR3: TGCGCCAGCAGCTTTTCAGGCGGGGGGACAGATACGCAGTATTTT. It codes for CASSFSGGGTDTQYF. This chain uses TRBV5-1 with TRBJ2-3, with TRBD2 matching 8 bases. The CDR3 is 15 amino acids. The ends lost 2 bases at V and 3 bases at J; junction bases unmatched: 5. Germline assignment: CDR1 SGHRS and CDR2 YFSETQ.